Given below is one T cell receptor (beta chain) in context. Its antigen is currently unknown. The sample comes from a study of beta chain features in type 1 diabetes. Overall study results and limits: Researchers report that Type 1 diabetes patients had moderately but significantly shorter TCRB CDR3s across all four CD4+ subsets.

The whole isolated RNA underwent reverse transcription, so sequencing captured expressed TCRB transcripts. Sequencing was performed with immunoSEQ multiplex PCR; in TCRdb, only in-frame clones are kept and a portion is missing. The table lists some 360,000 clones, around a tenth of them singletons. V was shortened by 2 bases and J by 4 bases, with 18 bases between the two germline ends. This CDR3 spans 17 amino acids. The V gene's germline CDR1 is ENHRY and CDR2 SYGVKD. V and J are TRBV10-3 and TRBJ1-3; D is perhaps TRBD1 (6 bases). Input material: central memory CD4+ T cells from blood. This TCR was sampled from a man between 25 and 39 years old with type 1 diabetes. The CDR3 is CAISEGQLSGGGNTIYF. CDR3 bases: TGTGCCATCAGTGAGGGACAGCTATCCGGCGGGGGAAACACCATATATTTT.